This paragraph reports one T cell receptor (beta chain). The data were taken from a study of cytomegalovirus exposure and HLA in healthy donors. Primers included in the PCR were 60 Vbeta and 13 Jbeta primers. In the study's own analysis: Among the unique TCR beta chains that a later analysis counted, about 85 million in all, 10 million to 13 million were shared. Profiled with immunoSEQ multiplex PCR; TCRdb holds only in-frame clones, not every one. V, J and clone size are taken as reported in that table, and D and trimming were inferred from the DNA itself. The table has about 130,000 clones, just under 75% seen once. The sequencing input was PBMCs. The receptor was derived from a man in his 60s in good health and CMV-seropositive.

The CDR3 loop reads CASSLYRGIETQYF. The CDR3 DNA follows: TGTGCCAGCAGCTTATATAGGGGGATTGAGACCCAGTACTTC. The V call is TRBV7-2, the J call TRBJ2-5; possibly TRBD1 for D (6 bases). The CDR3 contains 14 residues. The germline V and J ends were trimmed by 2 bases and 5 bases, with 12 bases remaining between them. CDR1 is SGHTA and CDR2 is FQGNSA in the germline V gene.